This TCR beta chain was sequenced for a study of response to subunit inactivated influenza vaccine. TCRdb processed the RT-PCR reads anew with MiXCR; each CDR3 protein has one entry. The sample has fewer than 750,000 distinct CDR3 sequences, about 14% seen once. This clonotype was observed a few times. The sequencing here drew on PBMCs from blood, taken 11 to 12 days after vaccination. This sequence originates from a man aged 50 to 59 who received an inactivated influenza vaccine.

The CDR3 coding sequence is TGTGCCAGCAGCTTCAGGCCCACCGGGGAGCTGTTTTTT. This translates into CASSFRPTGELFF. The V call is TRBV12-3 or TRBV12-4, the J call TRBJ2-2; D not resolved. This CDR3 is built from 13 residues. V was cut by 6 bases and J by 4 bases, with 9 bases left in between.